The T cell receptor (beta chain) under discussion was sequenced for a study of patients and donors after allogeneic stem cell transplantation. TCRdb redid the calling of the RT-PCR reads with MiXCR, one entry per CDR3 protein. The table shows 400,000 to 450,000 distinct CDR3 sequences, with roughly 17% occurring only once. CDR1 and CDR2 (germline): DFQATT, SNEGSKA (reference sequence). Trimming at V came to 3 bases and at J to 3 bases, leaving 12 bases not matched to a gene. The CDR3 loop spans 17 amino acids. This clonotype has a handful of counts. Material: blood, either unsorted or a sorted T cell fraction (not recorded which). The chain employs TRBV20-1 and TRBJ1-5; 9 bases are a match to TRBD1. This receptor was obtained from a human donor who was either an allogeneic HSCT recipient or a stem cell or donor lymphocyte infusion donor (not recorded which). It is not recorded whose cells these are; they may come from a transplant donor. CDR3 nucleotide sequence: TGCAGTGCTAGTCGCGTACAGGGGGCTTCAAACAATCAGCCCCAGCATTTT. Translated, it gives CSASRVQGASNNQPQHF.